This TCR beta chain was obtained from a study of CD8 T cells in ankylosing spondylitis. This clonotype was counted between two and nine times. Its cognate antigen is unknown. General observations from the study: Blood of patients with ankylosing spondylitis appeared to be characterized by a TCR beta motif of several highly homologous variants. In reactive arthritis synovial fluid and blood, some motif variants had been reported before. Reports say disease-linked clones showed up significantly more in matched ankylosing spondylitis synovial fluid.

Losses at the gene ends were 2 bases for V and 7 bases for J; bases not matched to a gene: 7. The CDR3 runs to 15 residues. Per germline, CDR1 SGHRS and CDR2 YFSETQ. Researchers built TCR beta libraries using quantitative 5'-RACE with molecular barcodes. TCRdb redid the calling of the 5' RACE reads with MiXCR, one entry per CDR3 protein. The sample includes 750,000 to 850,000 distinct CDR3 sequences, roughly 10% of them seen just once. Sequenced sample: blood, either unsorted or a sorted T cell fraction (not recorded which). This clonotype was sampled from a male donor with ankylosing spondylitis. V is TRBV5-1 and J is TRBJ2-1; the match to TRBD2 covers 9 bases. The CDR3 here is CASSLRAGGGNEQFF. Written as DNA, the CDR3 is TGCGCCAGCAGCTTACGAGCGGGGGGTGGTAATGAGCAGTTCTTC.